The 27 T cell receptor beta chains below were found in one sample sequenced in a study of cytomegalovirus exposure and HLA in healthy donors. Vbeta (60) and Jbeta (13) primers were used in the PCR. Sequencing was performed with immunoSEQ multiplex PCR; in TCRdb, only in-frame clones are kept and a portion is missing. The sample comprises 100,000 to 120,000 clones, 76% of which are singletons, and around an eighth rests with the top ten. Sequenced input: PBMCs. The receptors come from a man in his thirties or forties in good health and CMV-seropositive.

This clone was seen only a few times. The rearrangement uses TRBV11-2 and TRBJ1-1, with D unclear. CDR1 and CDR2 (germline): SGHAT, FQNNGV. With 5 bases removed from V and 6 bases from J, the gap between germline ends came to 10 bases. This CDR3 contains 12 residues. As DNA, the CDR3 is TGTGCCAGCAGCCGCTACGCTTCTGAAGCTTTCTTT. Translated, it gives CASSRYASEAFF.

The chain links TRBV30 to TRBJ1-2; 7 positions agree with TRBD1. This CDR3 comprises 12 residues. The V gene end was trimmed by 1 base and the J gene end by 8 bases; junction bases not matched to a gene: 4. Per germline, CDR1 GTSNPN and CDR2 SVGIG (reference sequence). The CDR3 loop is CAWSDRGTGYTF. CDR3 bases: TGTGCCTGGAGTGACAGGGGAACGGGCTACACCTTC.

As for this clone: One end of the junction varies from germline; a read error may be responsible. V and J are TRBV27 and TRBJ1-2; D might be TRBD1 (5 bases). Germline CDR1 is MNHEY and CDR2 is SMNVEV (reference sequence). This CDR3 comprises 14 residues. CDR3 bases: TGTGCCAGCAGCCCGGGGGGATATAACCATGGCTACACCTTC. It is translated as CASSPGGYNHGYTF.

The V call is TRBV5-4, the J call TRBJ2-7; 7 positions agree with TRBD2. The CDR3 contains 15 residues. J was trimmed by 4 bases and V by 0 bases; bases with no gene match: 7. Germline CDR1 and CDR2: SGHNT and YYREEE (reference sequence). DNA for the CDR3: TGTGCCAGCAGCTTGGCGCTAGCGGACTCTTACGAGCAGTACTTC. Amino acid sequence: CASSLALADSYEQYF.

The chain carries TRBV29-1 and TRBJ1-1; D uncertain. V lost 1 base, J lost 7 bases, and 7 bases lay in between. CDR3 length equals 11 residues. Per germline, CDR1 SQVTM and CDR2 ANQGSEA. Written as DNA, the CDR3 is TGCAGCGTTGAAGTAGCGATTGAAGCTTTCTTT. It specifies CSVEVAIEAFF.

Here the CDR3 DNA reads TGTGCCAGCAGCTTGAATCTACAGGATGGCTACACCTTC. Translating it yields CASSLNLQDGYTF. V usage is TRBV5-4 and J usage is TRBJ1-2; D may be TRBD1 (5 bases). CDR3 length equals 13 residues. The ends were cut back, 1 base at V and 6 bases at J, with 10 bases in the middle. Germline loops: CDR1 SGHNT, CDR2 YYREEE (reference sequence).

The rearrangement uses TRBV28 and TRBJ1-3, with 9 nucleotides matching TRBD1. Germline values: CDR1 MDHEN, CDR2 SYDVKM. V lost 4 bases to trimming and J lost 1 base; unmatched junction nucleotides: 2. This CDR3 region has 15 residues. CDR3 nucleotide sequence: TGTGCCAGCAGTTCGGGACAGGGATCTGGAAACACCATATATTTT. As protein: CASSSGQGSGNTIYF.

V is TRBV5-1 and J is TRBJ2-7, with 8 bases identical to TRBD1. CDR1 is SGHRS, CDR2 YFSETQ, per germline. Trimming took 4 bases from V and 2 from J; bases not matched to a gene: 2. The CDR3 runs 13 residues. The DNA of the CDR3 is TGCGCCAGCAGCGACAGGGGCGCCTACGAGCAGTACTTC. Encoded protein: CASSDRGAYEQYF.

For this clone: The junction shows a germline mismatch at one end, possibly a read error. This sample includes further DNA sequences coding for the same CDR3. The chain recombines TRBV11-2 with TRBJ1-2, with D hard to call. The germline V gene has CDR1 SGHAT and CDR2 FQNNGV. This CDR3 region has 13 residues. The CDR3 region has the DNA TGTGCCAGCAGCTCCGGGATCCTCTATGGCTACACCTTT. Translating it yields CASSSGILYGYTF.

The chain recombines TRBV19 with TRBJ2-7, with TRBD1 as a possible D gene (6 bases). CDR3 length equals 14 residues. Trimming took 1 base from V and 6 from J, leaving 13 bases between them. In germline, CDR1 is LNHDA, CDR2 SQIVND (reference sequence). The CDR3 region has the DNA TGTGCCAGTAGTATAGGACACAGGGTTGGCGAGCAGTACTTC. Translating gives CASSIGHRVGEQYF.

The J gene is TRBJ1-6, the V gene TRBV7-9; D perhaps matches TRBD1 (6 bases). The CDR3 is made up of 14 amino acids. V was trimmed by 5 bases and J by 10 bases, leaving 15 bases between them. Germline CDR1 is SEHNR and CDR2 is FQNEAQ (reference sequence). In nucleotides, the CDR3 is TGTGCCAGCAGCCCACAGGGTCGGTGGTCACCCCTCCACTTT. This gives the protein CASSPQGRWSPLHF.

The CDR3 sequence: CAISDSRTGGEGGYTF. DNA for the CDR3: TGTGCCATCAGTGACTCGAGGACAGGGGGAGAAGGAGGCTACACCTTC. V usage is TRBV10-3 and J usage is TRBJ1-2; 10 nucleotides line up with TRBD1. Germline V CDR1 and CDR2: ENHRY, SYGVKD. V was pared by 3 bases and J by 8 bases, with 12 bases of the junction left unmatched. CDR3 length: 16 amino acids.

The chain joins TRBV4-2 to TRBJ2-7; no reliable D call. Germline V gene sequence: CDR1 LGHNA, CDR2 YNFKEQ. Between the trimmed V and J ends, which lost 2 bases and 2 bases, there was a span of 13 bases. This CDR3 is built from 15 residues. The CDR3 reads CASSQSSVSPYEQYF. CDR3 coding DNA: TGTGCCAGCAGCCAATCGTCGGTATCCCCCTACGAGCAGTACTTC.

V and J are TRBV6-6 and TRBJ1-2, with D possibly matching TRBD1 (5 bases). The ends were cut back, 0 bases at V and 4 bases at J, with 15 bases in the middle. Germline V gene lookup returns CDR1 MNHNY and CDR2 SVGAGI (reference sequence). The CDR3 has 16 residues. The DNA for the CDR3 is TGTGCCAGCAGTTACTCGATAGCAGGGCGTCTCTATGGCTACACCTTC. Its protein product is CASSYSIAGRLYGYTF.

Notes on this clone: A junction end diverges from the germline sequence, so it may reflect a read error. The J gene is TRBJ2-3, the V gene TRBV7-7, with 13 bases matching TRBD2. This CDR3 has 16 amino acids. Germline assignment: CDR1 SSHAT and CDR2 FNYEAQ (reference sequence). The CDR3 loop reads CASSSGLAGSEDTQYF. DNA of the CDR3: TGTGCTAGCAGTTCGGGACTAGCGGGGTCGGAGGATACGCAGTATTTT.

V and J are TRBV19 and TRBJ2-1; no firm D call. V lost 6 bases and J 3 bases, leaving 6 bases between the germline ends. The CDR3 sequence is 12 residues long. CDR1 is LNHDA and CDR2 is SQIVND in the germline V gene (reference sequence). CDR3: CASSPNYNEQFF. The CDR3 nucleotides read TGTGCCAGTAGCCCCAACTACAATGAGCAGTTCTTC. Complete variable domain (other parts from reference TRBV19 and TRBJ2-1): DGGITQSPKYLFRKEGQNVTLSCEQNLNHDAMYWYRQDPGQGLRLIYYSQIVNDFQKGDIAEGYSVSREKKESFPLTVTSAQKNPTAFYLCASSPNYNEQFFGPGTRLTVL.

This chain joins TRBV30 and TRBJ1-6; D possibly corresponds to TRBD1 (6 bases). This CDR3 has 14 residues. Trimming took 4 bases from V and 7 from J, leaving 14 bases between them. Germline CDR1 is GTSNPN and CDR2 is SVGIG (reference sequence). CDR3 coding DNA: TGTGCCTGGACTCGACAGGTCTCCAATTCACCCCTCCACTTT. It codes for CAWTRQVSNSPLHF.

This clone occurred a few times. The CDR3 DNA reads as TGTGCCAGCAGTGATACAGGCCCCCAGTACTTC. It translates to CASSDTGPQYF. V and J are TRBV6-1 and TRBJ2-5; maybe TRBD1 (5 bases). The CDR3 is 11 amino acids. Germline CDR1 is MNHNS and CDR2 is SASEGT. The V and J ends lost 3 bases and 9 bases respectively, with 8 bases between them.

J is TRBJ1-5 and V is TRBV29-1; 10 bases line up with TRBD1. CDR3 size: 14 residues. The germline V gene has CDR1 SQVTM and CDR2 ANQGSEA. V shed 6 bases and J 1 base; nucleotides not matched to a gene: 3. The CDR3 protein is CSVRTGGSNQPQHF. CDR3 coding DNA: TGCAGCGTGAGGACAGGGGGGAGCAATCAGCCCCAGCATTTT.

The chain couples TRBV6-1 to TRBJ2-3; TRBD2 aligns across 9 bases. CDR1 and CDR2 (germline): MNHNS, SASEGT. The CDR3 is made up of 15 amino acids. V shed 7 bases, J shed 1 base, and the junction held 6 bases outside the gene matches. The CDR3 DNA sequence: TGTGCCAGCAATTTACTAGCGGGCCGCACAGATACGCAGTATTTT. Translating gives CASNLLAGRTDTQYF.

The V call is TRBV5-1, the J call TRBJ1-1; TRBD1 agrees at 7 bases. V trimming: 3 bases; J trimming: 5 bases; junction bases outside the gene matches: 10. CDR3 length: 15 amino acids. CDR1 is SGHRS, CDR2 YFSETQ, per germline. The CDR3 DNA is TGCGCCAGCAGCTCCCTACAGGGGTATGGGACTGAAGCTTTCTTT. It yields the protein CASSSLQGYGTEAFF.

The table lists this clone with a count of one. This rearrangement joins TRBV19 to TRBJ2-2; 9 positions match TRBD1. Trimming cost V 10 bases and J 3 bases; bases outside gene matches: 9. The germline gives CDR1 LNHDA, CDR2 SQIVND (reference sequence). This CDR3 is 15 amino acids long. The CDR3 nucleotides read TGTGCCACCCATGCTGGGACAGGGTACACCGGGGAGCTGTTTTTT. The encoded protein is CATHAGTGYTGELFF. Supplemented by reference TRBV19 and TRBJ2-2, the full variable domain reads DGGITQSPKYLFRKEGQNVTLSCEQNLNHDAMYWYRQDPGQGLRLIYYSQIVNDFQKGDIAEGYSVSREKKESFPLTVTSAQKNPTAFYLCATHAGTGYTGELFFGEGSRLTVL.

This clone has a handful of counts. The rearrangement links TRBV29-1 to TRBJ2-1; 8 nucleotides agree with TRBD2. The ends lost 4 bases at V and 4 bases at J; junction bases unmatched: 3. The germline CDR1 and CDR2 sequences are SQVTM and ANQGSEA. The CDR3 is 13 amino acids. The CDR3 here is CSVVAGLYNEQFF. The CDR3 nucleotides are TGCAGCGTTGTAGCGGGGCTATACAATGAGCAGTTCTTC.

V gene TRBV2 combines with J gene TRBJ1-2; 8 nucleotides line up with TRBD1. V lost 5 bases and J lost 4; bases outside the gene matches: 3. This CDR3 is built from 13 residues. Germline values: CDR1 SNHLY, CDR2 FYNNEI. CDR3 nucleotide sequence: TGTGCCAGCAGTCCCGGACAGGGCTATGGCTACACCTTC. It translates to CASSPGQGYGYTF.

This clone was recorded once. The chain couples TRBV7-9 to TRBJ1-2; D possibly corresponds to TRBD1 (6 bases). The CDR3 contains 15 residues. Per the germline V gene, CDR1 is SEHNR and CDR2 is FQNEAQ (reference sequence). V was pared by 1 base and J by 3 bases, with 12 bases between. This CDR3 is CASSLVEGEDYGYTF. The CDR3 region has the DNA TGTGCCAGCAGCTTAGTCGAGGGGGAAGACTATGGCTACACCTTC. Looking up the rest from reference TRBV7-9 and TRBJ1-2 gives the full variable domain: DTGVSQNPRHKITKRGQNVTFRCDPISEHNRLYWYRQTLGQGPEFLTYFQNEAQLEKSRLLSDRFSAERPKGSFSTLEIQRTEQGDSAMYLCASSLVEGEDYGYTFGSGTRLTVV.

This clone appeared once. The J gene is TRBJ2-4, the V gene TRBV29-1, with 10 bases matching TRBD1. The trim removed 4 bases at V and 3 bases at J, leaving 6 bases unmatched. Germline-derived CDR1 and CDR2 are SQVTM and ANQGSEA. The CDR3 length is 15 residues. The CDR3 here is CSVGQGADGKNIQYF. The CDR3 nucleotides read TGCAGCGTTGGACAGGGGGCGGATGGCAAAAACATTCAGTACTTC.

The rearrangement joins TRBV6-7 to TRBJ1-4; a possible D gene is TRBD1 (5 bases). Being an ORF, TRBV6-7 has a function that is uncertain. The CDR3 covers 18 residues. Trimming took off 5 bases at V and 3 bases at J, with 22 bases between the two ends. In DNA, the CDR3 is TGTGCCAGCAGTGTCCCCGAGGGGAGGCTCGTTTCTAATGAAAAACTGTTTTTT. This codes for CASSVPEGRLVSNEKLFF.